Reported below is one T cell receptor (beta chain). The V gene lost 3 bases and the J gene lost 4 bases, with 18 bases spanning the gap. The germline CDR1 and CDR2 sequences are DFQATT and SNEGSKA (reference sequence). This CDR3 has 15 residues. TCRdb recomputed calls from the 5' RACE reads with MiXCR, one row per CDR3 protein. Of nearly 55,000 distinct CDR3 sequences in the sample, about 24% were seen once. The chain couples TRBV20-1 to TRBJ1-1, with D tentatively TRBD1 (6 bases). The sequence came from a female donor with breast cancer. Sequenced input: tumor-infiltrating naive CD4+ T cells sorted from the breast tumor. Subset specified: naive CD4+ T cells, CD4+CD45RA+CD25-. The CDR3 is CSASAELGGFTEAFF. The CDR3 nucleotides read TGCAGTGCTAGCGCTGAACTCGGGGGCTTCACTGAAGCTTTCTTT.